The clone carrying this T cell receptor beta chain was seen a handful of times. What it binds is not known. The TCR beta CDR3 regions underwent amplification using RNA transcripts as the source. Using the HTBI primer set, a first-round RT-PCR was run on the TCR CDR3. A single record per CDR3 protein comes from TCRdb applying MiXCR to the multiplex PCR reads. Of 250,000 to 300,000 distinct CDR3 sequences in the sample, about a sixth were seen once. These data belong to a study of T cells in Graves' hyperthyroidism and ophthalmopathy. Overall study findings and caveats: The model's output predicted ophthalmopathy at a median of roughly seven months prior to onset. Most clonotypes expanded in thyroid above 0.001 were likewise present in blood.

PBMCs were derived from approximately 10 ml fresh peripheral blood. The CDR3 is 14 residues long. CDR1 and CDR2 (germline): LGHDT, YNNKEL (reference sequence). Unmatched junction bases numbered 6, after V lost 4 bases and J lost 4 bases. The sequence was obtained from an older woman with Graves' ophthalmopathy. This sequence joins TRBV3-1 and TRBJ1-2, with 7 bases fitting TRBD1. Sequenced input: blood. CDR3 DNA sequence: TGTGCCAGCAGCCCCGGACAGGAAACCTATGGCTACACCTTC. Translating gives CASSPGQETYGYTF. Using reference TRBV3-1 and TRBJ1-2 for the parts outside the CDR3, the full variable domain is DTAVSQTPKYLVTQMGNDKSIKCEQNLGHDTMYWYKQDSKKFLKIMFSYNNKELIINETVPNRFSPKSPDKAHLNLHINSLELGDSAVYFCASSPGQETYGYTFGSGTRLTVV.